This entry concerns a single T cell receptor beta chain. The antigen is unknown. This entry comes from a study of post-analysis software for immune sequencing data. The study, taken as a whole, reports: Patients showed TRBV5-6, TRBV5-1 and TRBV20-1 among roughly five TRBV segments more frequent than in controls.

Sequencing libraries made from TCR beta cDNA carried unique molecular identifiers. TCRdb ran MiXCR on the PCR reads and lists one entry per CDR3 protein. The repertoire consists of some 500,000 distinct CDR3 sequences, with roughly 45% occurring once and the leading ten covering 12%. The germline CDR1 and CDR2 sequences are KGHDR and SFDVKD. V shed 7 bases and J shed 2 bases, with 8 bases lying between them. This CDR3 is 13 amino acids long. What was sequenced was blood. The chain carries TRBV24-1 and TRBJ1-5; tentative D call: TRBD1 (5 bases). This sequence was found in a girl aged 5-17 years with multiple sclerosis. In DNA form, the CDR3 reads TGTGCCACCAGGACAGTGGGCAATCAGCCCCAGCATTTT. Its translation is CATRTVGNQPQHF.